The sequence of this T cell receptor beta chain was determined in a study of tumor-infiltrating lymphocytes in primary liver carcinoma. Study-wide background: Between about 4 and 10 cm across, the tumors were all of stage T1-T3 N0M0.

Study-level points and caveats: Lower overlap was observed for tumor-adjacent and tumor-blood pairs relative to tumor region pairs. The 250 largest clones made up significantly more of tumor than blood repertoires (p = 0.039).

From 400 to 550 ng total RNA, TCR beta cDNA was generated with a primer in the constant region. A slightly modified ARM-PCR protocol with three nested multiplex PCR rounds produced these TCR beta libraries. Two initial PCR rounds of about 10 cycles each paired TRBV1-TRBV30 forward primers with a C-beta reverse primer. TCRdb analysed the multiplex PCR reads with MiXCR anew, one entry per CDR3 protein. This sample has approximately 73,000 distinct CDR3 sequences, with over 60% found just once. This clonotype has ten or more counts. The antigen is undetermined. Co-extraction yielded RNA and DNA from roughly 20-30 mg of unsorted bulk tissue. CDR3 length: 12 residues. V was shortened by 5 bases and J by 1 base, with 4 bases between the two germline ends. Germline values: CDR1 SEHNR, CDR2 FQNEAQ (reference sequence).

The chain is built from TRBV7-9 and TRBJ2-3; D is undetermined. The sample consisted of liver tumor tissue from sampling region 4. Regarding subset: tumor region T4, right-lateral pole. This TCR came from a man aged 35 to 55 with primary liver carcinoma and hepatitis B virus infection. DNA for the CDR3: TGTGCCAGCAGCCGCGGCACAGATACGCAGTATTTT. Amino acid sequence: CASSRGTDTQYF.